The present entry profiles one T cell receptor (beta chain) with its context. These data originate in a study of OX40 agonist ivuxolimab in advanced cancers. The wider study: Dose-escalation patients were diagnosed with hepatocellular carcinoma, melanoma, renal cell cancer or head and neck cancer. Among those enrolled, mean age was around 60 years (range 23 to 79) and 75% to 85% were male. A partial response was reached by three patients: one with hepatocellular carcinoma and two with cutaneous melanoma.

CDR1 SGHVS and CDR2 FNYEAQ come from the germline V gene. The CDR3 runs to 16 residues. Deletions cut 5 bases from V and 5 bases from J, with 18 bases between. The protocol was immunoSEQ multiplex PCR, while the TCRdb copy is restricted to in-frame clones and leaves out a portion. The sample consists of 75,000 to 90,000 clones, approximately 90% of them appearing once. The origin of this receptor is an adult with an advanced solid tumor such as melanoma, head and neck, liver or kidney cancer. This chain joins TRBV7-6 and TRBJ2-2; maybe TRBD1 (5 bases). Sequences were derived from CD4+ or CD8+ T cells sorted from blood, sampled in a trial of the OX40 agonist ivuxolimab. The CDR3 loop is CASSLNRLPGTGELFF. CDR3 in DNA: TGTGCCAGCAGCCTAAACAGGCTACCCGGTACCGGGGAGCTGTTTTTT.